This T cell receptor beta chain originates from a study of cytomegalovirus exposure and HLA in healthy donors. This table comes from immunoSEQ multiplex PCR, and its TCRdb copy is limited to in-frame clones, with some not included. The sample shows 150,000 to 180,000 clones, 75% to 90% of them seen only once. The sample holds one count of this clone. From germline, CDR1 is MNHEY and CDR2 SVGAGI. CDR3 length equals 12 residues. Trimming stripped 5 bases from V and 1 base from J, with 5 bases between. The J gene is TRBJ1-1, the V gene TRBV6-5; D uncertain. The sequenced sample consisted of PBMCs. The TCR was taken from a man between 18 and 35 years old in good health and CMV-seropositive. The CDR3 region is CASSVANTEAFF. CDR3 in DNA: TGTGCCAGCAGTGTGGCGAACACTGAAGCTTTCTTT.